The 12 T cell receptor beta chains presented below share a single source sample, sequenced in a study of T cell responses to AZD1222 COVID-19 vaccine. This table comes from immunoSEQ multiplex PCR, and its TCRdb copy is limited to in-frame clones, with some not included. This table has under 200,000 clones, around 90% appearing once. The sample consisted of peripheral blood, taken 28 days after the second AZD1222 dose. These receptor sequences come from an adult who received the AZD1222 COVID-19 vaccine.

The CDR3 is CASSFAGGPNTEAFF. The CDR3 DNA is TGTGCCAGCAGTTTCGCAGGGGGCCCGAACACTGAAGCTTTCTTT. The chain recombines TRBV6-5 with TRBJ1-1; the match to TRBD1 covers 8 bases. After removal of 4 bases from V and 1 base from J, the junction contained 5 bases not matched to a gene. This CDR3 comprises 15 residues. Germline V gene data show CDR1 as MNHEY and CDR2 as SVGAGI.

The chain combines TRBV4-3 with TRBJ2-7; D tentatively fits TRBD1 or TRBD2 (5 bases each). This CDR3 has 15 amino acids. Germline V CDR1 and CDR2: LGHNA, YSLEER. Trimming shortened V by 1 base and J by 2 bases, and 12 bases separated the two germline ends. CDR3 residues: CASSQGTLGAYEQYF. DNA for the CDR3: TGCGCCAGCAGCCAAGGGACTTTAGGGGCCTACGAGCAGTACTTC.

V usage is TRBV7-9 and J usage is TRBJ2-5; D is ambiguous. Between the trimmed V and J ends, which lost 8 bases and 4 bases, there was a span of 8 bases. Germline V gene lookup returns CDR1 SEHNR and CDR2 FQNEAQ (reference sequence). The CDR3 contains 11 residues. CDR3 bases: TGTGCCAGCGTGGCCGGAGAGACCCAGTACTTC. Protein product: CASVAGETQYF.

This chain joins TRBV29-1 and TRBJ2-7; D ambiguous. The germline V and J ends were trimmed by 6 bases and 0 bases, with 18 bases remaining between them. The germline CDR1 and CDR2 sequences are SQVTM and ANQGSEA. The CDR3 length is 15 residues. For the CDR3, the DNA is TGCAGCGTCGGAACCCGACTGGTAAGCTCCTACGAGCAGTACTTC. It specifies CSVGTRLVSSYEQYF.

The table lists this clone with a count of one. The chain recombines TRBV7-9 with TRBJ2-4; D unresolved. The CDR3 length is 13 residues. Germline V gene sequence: CDR1 SEHNR, CDR2 FQNEAQ (reference sequence). Trimming removed 1 base at V and 6 bases at J, with 7 bases between. This CDR3 is CASSLVTGNIQYF. The DNA for the CDR3 is TGTGCCAGCAGCTTAGTAACTGGAAACATTCAGTACTTC.

This rearrangement joins TRBV5-6 to TRBJ1-4; D is perhaps TRBD1 (5 bases). The CDR3 runs to 15 residues. V was trimmed by 1 base and J by 5 bases, leaving 12 bases between them. Germline V lookup: CDR1 SGHDT, CDR2 YYEEEE. CDR3 bases: TGTGCCAGCAGCTTGATCGGGGGTCAGAATGAAAAACTGTTTTTT. As protein: CASSLIGGQNEKLFF.

The chain has TRBV3-1 (or the pseudogene TRBV3-2) and TRBJ1-4, with D perhaps TRBD1 (5 bases). With 3 bases removed from V and 5 bases from J, the gap between germline ends came to 22 bases. This CDR3 has 18 amino acids. Germline lookup yields CDR1 LGHDT and CDR2 YNNKEL (reference sequence). The chain's CDR3 is CASSHSLYSGDPNEKLFF. The CDR3 coding sequence is TGTGCCAGCAGCCACTCCCTTTATTCCGGGGACCCAAATGAAAAACTGTTTTTT.

The J gene is TRBJ2-2, the V gene TRBV6-2 or TRBV6-3, with D perhaps matching TRBD2 (6 bases). V shed 2 bases and J shed 5 bases, with 6 bases lying between them. CDR3 length equals 13 residues. The V gene's germline CDR1 is MNHEY and CDR2 SVGEGT. DNA of the CDR3: TGTGCCAGCAGTTACGGGGGGACCGGGGAGCTGTTTTTT. Amino acid sequence: CASSYGGTGELFF.

The gene calls are TRBV2 and TRBJ1-1; TRBD1 matches 7 bases. Trimming cost V 6 bases and J 4 bases; bases outside gene matches: 8. Germline CDR1 and CDR2: SNHLY and FYNNEI. This CDR3 has 14 amino acids. The CDR3 loop reads CASRDRVKGTEAFF. In DNA, the CDR3 is TGTGCCAGCAGAGACAGGGTTAAGGGCACTGAAGCTTTCTTT.

CDR3 DNA: TGCGCCAGCAGCGGAGGGACTAGCGGGAAATTAAACGAGCAGTACTTC. Translated: CASSGGTSGKLNEQYF. The chain is built from TRBV5-1 and TRBJ2-7; 13 bases are a match to TRBD2. There are 16 residues in the CDR3. Trimming at V came to 4 bases and at J to 5 bases, leaving 9 bases not matched to a gene. From germline, CDR1 is SGHRS and CDR2 YFSETQ.

J is TRBJ1-5 and V is TRBV12-3 or TRBV12-4, with D possibly being TRBD1 (6 bases). There are 13 residues in the CDR3. Trimming shortened V by 11 bases and J by 0 bases, and 11 bases separated the two germline ends. The chain's CDR3 is CASQGYSNQPQHF. CDR3 DNA: TGTGCCTCACAGGGTTATAGCAATCAGCCCCAGCATTTT.

Comment on this clone: Within the sample, other DNA sequences also encode this same CDR3. The V call is TRBV7-2, the J call TRBJ2-5; TRBD2 matches 7 bases. J lost 4 bases, V lost 0 bases, and 2 bases had no gene match. Germline V gene lookup returns CDR1 SGHTA and CDR2 FQGNSA. This CDR3 region has 14 residues. CDR3 nucleotide sequence: TGTGCCAGCAGCTTAGCGGGAGGGCCAGAGACCCAGTACTTC. Protein sequence: CASSLAGGPETQYF.